These T cell receptor beta chains were read from a single sample in a study of control samples from healthy donors and cancer patients. Data came from immunoSEQ multiplex PCR; TCRdb stores just in-frame clones and leaves some out. The sample has some 130,000 clones; about nine tenths are singletons. Sequences were obtained from blood. The receptors originated from a man aged 35-49 years in good health. Both conserved end residues are part of each CDR3. D genes are given only for firm matches. Only some rows state a clone size, as once, few, many or a class for expanded clones.

D gene	V gene	J gene	CDR3 length	clone size	CDR3 DNA	CDR3 protein
NA	TRBV30	TRBJ1-5	13	NA	TGTGCCTGGAGTGTACTACCGGATCAGCCCCAGCATTTT	CAWSVLPDQPQHF
TRBD1	TRBV24-1	TRBJ1-5	16	NA	TGTGCCACCAGTGCCGGGACAGGGGTCCACAATCAGCCCCAGCATTTT	CATSAGTGVHNQPQHF
NA	TRBV6-6	TRBJ2-7	11	NA	TGTGCCAGCAGTTACGGGGGAGAGCAGTACTTC	CASSYGGEQYF
NA	TRBV10-3	TRBJ2-5	12	NA	TGTGCCATCAGCGAGTCGGGAGAGACCCAGTACTTC	CAISESGETQYF
NA	TRBV21-1	TRBJ2-7	9	NA	TGTGCCAGGGCCTACGAGCAGTACTTC	CARAYEQYF
NA	TRBV9	TRBJ1-4	15	NA	TGTGCCAGCAGCGTAGTACCGGGAGTGGGAGAAAAACTGTTTTTT	CASSVVPGVGEKLFF
NA	TRBV5-1	TRBJ2-7	14	NA	TGCGCCAGCAGTTACGGGGGCCGTGGCTGGGAGCAGTACTTC	CASSYGGRGWEQYF
NA	TRBV5-8	TRBJ1-6	17	NA	TGTGCCAGCAGCACCCCCCTCGGGACGGAGGATAATTCACCCCTCCACTTT	CASSTPLGTEDNSPLHF
NA	TRBV9	TRBJ1-4	16	once	TGTGCCAGCAGCGTTTCAATTGGCGGGACTAATGAAAAACTGTTTTTT	CASSVSIGGTNEKLFF
NA	TRBV19	TRBJ1-5	15	NA	TGTGCCAGTAGGACGAGCCCTTCTAGCAATCAGCCCCAGCATTTT	CASRTSPSSNQPQHF
NA	TRBV11-2	TRBJ2-1	12	NA	TGTGCCAGCAGCCAACAGGAAGCTGAGCAGTTCTTC	CASSQQEAEQFF
NA	TRBV7-8	TRBJ1-2	12	NA	TGTGCCAGCAGCCCCGCCAGAGGTGGCTACACCTTC	CASSPARGGYTF
NA	TRBV28	TRBJ1-2	13	NA	TGTGCCAGCAGCAATGGGAGAGGATTTGGCTACACCTTC	CASSNGRGFGYTF
TRBD1	TRBV25-1	TRBJ2-2	16	few	TGTGCCAGCAGTGATCCTCGGACAGGATTATCCGGGGAGCTGTTTTTT	CASSDPRTGLSGELFF
TRBD1	TRBV29-1	TRBJ2-3	16	NA	TGCAGCGTTGAAGGGGGACAGGGAGGCCAAGAAGATACGCAGTATTTT	CSVEGGQGGQEDTQYF